This TCR beta chain was profiled in a study of cytomegalovirus exposure and HLA in healthy donors. The study's findings and limits: In vitro data verified a few CMV-associated chains as specific for CMV antigens.

PCR amplification relied on 60 Vbeta primers (plus 13 Jbeta primers). TCRdb's copy holds only in-frame clones and misses some; the assay was immunoSEQ multiplex PCR. The top ten hold 1% of the sample, which has about 170,000 clones, 85% seen once. Germline V gene data show CDR1 as MDHEN and CDR2 as SYDVKM. With V trimmed by 8 bases and J by 1 base, 7 bases remained unmatched. The CDR3 consists of 14 residues. About this clone: The antigen is undetermined.

The clonotype originates from a boy aged 2 to 9 in good health and CMV-seronegative. The chain couples TRBV28 to TRBJ1-1; 7 nucleotides agree with TRBD1. The sequenced sample consisted of PBMCs. CDR3 loop: CASVPGTANTEAFF. The DNA of the CDR3 is TGTGCCAGCGTTCCGGGGACAGCGAACACTGAAGCTTTCTTT.